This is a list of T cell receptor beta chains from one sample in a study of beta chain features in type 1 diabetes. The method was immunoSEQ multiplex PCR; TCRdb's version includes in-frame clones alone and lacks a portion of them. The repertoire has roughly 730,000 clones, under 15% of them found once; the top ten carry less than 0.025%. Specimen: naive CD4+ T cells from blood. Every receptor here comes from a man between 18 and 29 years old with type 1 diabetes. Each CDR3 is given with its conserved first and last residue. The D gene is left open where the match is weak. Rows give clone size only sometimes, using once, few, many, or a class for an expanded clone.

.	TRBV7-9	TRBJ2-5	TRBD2	CASSLGLLAGYQETQYF	TGTGCCAGCAGCTTAGGTCTTCTAGCGGGGTACCAAGAGACCCAGTACTTC
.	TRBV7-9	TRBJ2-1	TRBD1	CASSKTGGSYNEQFF	TGTGCCAGCAGCAAGACAGGGGGCTCCTACAATGAGCAGTTCTTC
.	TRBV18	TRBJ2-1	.	CASSPGLSSYNEQFF	TGTGCCAGCTCACCAGGACTTAGCTCCTACAATGAGCAGTTCTTC
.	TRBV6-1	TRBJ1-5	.	CASRWDTGNQPQHF	TGTGCCAGCAGATGGGACACCGGCAATCAGCCCCAGCATTTT
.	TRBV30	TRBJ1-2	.	CAWSISKGYGYTF	TGTGCCTGGAGTATCTCGAAGGGCTATGGCTACACCTTC
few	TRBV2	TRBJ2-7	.	CASRSGLSYEQYF	TGTGCCAGCAGGAGCGGACTGAGCTACGAGCAGTACTTC
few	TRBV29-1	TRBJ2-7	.	CSVSNWDGSYEQYF	TGCAGCGTTTCAAACTGGGACGGCTCCTACGAGCAGTACTTC
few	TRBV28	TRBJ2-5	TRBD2	CASSSLAGLVDLGAQYF	TGTGCCAGCAGTTCCCTAGCGGGGCTGGTCGACCTCGGGGCCCAGTACTTC
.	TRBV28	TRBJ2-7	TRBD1	CASKVPGQSYEQYF	TGTGCCAGCAAAGTCCCGGGACAGTCCTACGAGCAGTACTTC
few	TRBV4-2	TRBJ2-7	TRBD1	CASSARQGVGYEQYF	TGTGCCAGCAGCGCCAGACAGGGGGTGGGGTACGAGCAGTACTTC
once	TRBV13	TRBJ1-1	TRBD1	CASSSYRDRGTEAFF	TGTGCCAGCAGCTCATACCGGGACAGGGGAACTGAAGCTTTCTTT
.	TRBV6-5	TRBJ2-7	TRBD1	CASSYSAGTGAYEQYF	TGTGCCAGCAGTTACTCGGCCGGGACAGGGGCCTACGAGCAGTACTTC
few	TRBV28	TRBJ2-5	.	CASSPGSYQETQYF	TGTGCCAGCAGTCCAGGGTCGTACCAAGAGACCCAGTACTTC
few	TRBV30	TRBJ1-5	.	CAWSGGVGNQPQHF	TGTGCCTGGAGTGGAGGGGTCGGCAATCAGCCCCAGCATTTT
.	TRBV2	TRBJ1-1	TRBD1	CASTIQGTMNTEAFF	TGTGCCAGCACCATACAGGGGACCATGAACACTGAAGCTTTCTTT
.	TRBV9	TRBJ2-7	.	CASSVGTRGTYEQYF	TGTGCCAGCAGCGTAGGAACTAGAGGTACCTACGAGCAGTACTTC
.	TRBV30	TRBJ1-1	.	CAWSAMNTEAFF	TGTGCCTGGAGCGCGATGAACACTGAAGCTTTCTTT
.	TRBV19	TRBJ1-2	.	CASRTSPTFYGYTF	TGTGCCAGTAGAACCTCGCCGACGTTCTATGGCTACACCTTC
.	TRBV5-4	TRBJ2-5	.	CASSWGEETQYF	TGTGCCAGCAGCTGGGGGGAAGAGACCCAGTACTTC
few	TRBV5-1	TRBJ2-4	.	CASSETQNIQYF	TGCGCCAGCAGCGAAACCCAGAACATTCAGTACTTC
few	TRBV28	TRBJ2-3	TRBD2	CASSASGVTDTQYF	TGTGCCAGCAGCGCCAGCGGGGTCACAGATACGCAGTATTTT
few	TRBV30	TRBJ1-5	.	CAWARFDQNQPQHF	TGTGCCTGGGCCCGGTTCGATCAAAATCAGCCCCAGCATTTT
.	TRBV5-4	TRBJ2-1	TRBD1	CASSLRTGDNEQFF	TGTGCCAGCAGCTTGAGGACAGGGGACAATGAGCAGTTCTTC
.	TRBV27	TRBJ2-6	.	CASSLEGPGASGANVLTF	TGTGCCAGCAGTTTGGAGGGACCAGGGGCCTCTGGGGCCAACGTCCTGACTTTC
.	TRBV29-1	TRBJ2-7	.	CSVGFGEGYEQYF	TGCAGCGTTGGCTTCGGAGAGGGCTACGAGCAGTACTTC
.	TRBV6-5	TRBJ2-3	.	CASSYIRAGTDTQYF	TGTGCCAGCAGTTACATCAGGGCCGGCACAGATACGCAGTATTTT
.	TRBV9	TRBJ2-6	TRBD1	CASSPPGQGASGANVLTF	TGTGCCAGCAGCCCCCCGGGACAGGGGGCCTCTGGGGCCAACGTCCTGACTTTC
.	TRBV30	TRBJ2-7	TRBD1	CAWSGPGTGAYEQYF	TGTGCCTGGAGTGGCCCCGGGACAGGGGCCTACGAGCAGTACTTC
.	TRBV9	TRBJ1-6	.	CASSGGYNSPLHF	TGTGCCAGCAGCGGCGGCTATAATTCACCCCTCCACTTT
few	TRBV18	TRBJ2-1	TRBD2	CASSPRSGGSSNEQFF	TGTGCCAGCTCACCCCGATCCGGGGGGTCGAGCAATGAGCAGTTCTTC
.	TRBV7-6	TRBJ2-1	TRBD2	CATAKLAGPDNEQFF	TGTGCCACCGCCAAACTAGCGGGGCCGGACAATGAGCAGTTCTTC
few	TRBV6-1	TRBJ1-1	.	CASRDPGQGNTEAFF	TGTGCCAGCAGGGACCCAGGGCAGGGCAACACTGAAGCTTTCTTT
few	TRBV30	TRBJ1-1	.	CAWAVLANTEAFF	TGTGCCTGGGCTGTTTTGGCGAACACTGAAGCTTTCTTT
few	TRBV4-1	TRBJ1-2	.	CASSQGKYGYTF	TGCGCCAGCAGCCAAGGAAAATATGGCTACACCTTC
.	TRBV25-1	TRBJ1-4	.	CASTGRGAGEKLFF	TGTGCCAGCACCGGTCGGGGGGCTGGCGAAAAACTGTTTTTT
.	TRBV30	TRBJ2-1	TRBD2	CAWSGSGGGAHEQFF	TGTGCCTGGAGTGGGTCCGGCGGGGGGGCACATGAGCAGTTCTTC
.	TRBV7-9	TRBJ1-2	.	CASSLEESGHGYTF	TGTGCCAGCAGCTTAGAAGAGTCCGGTCATGGCTACACCTTC
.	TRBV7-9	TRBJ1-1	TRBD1	CASSLWDRNTEAFF	TGTGCCAGCAGCCTATGGGACAGAAACACTGAAGCTTTCTTT
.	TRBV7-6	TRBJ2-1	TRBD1	CASSIHPGQQSNEQFF	TGTGCCAGCAGCATTCACCCGGGACAGCAATCTAATGAGCAGTTCTTC
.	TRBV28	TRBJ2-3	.	CASRTVQGITDTQYF	TGTGCCAGCAGGACAGTCCAAGGAATCACAGATACGCAGTATTTT
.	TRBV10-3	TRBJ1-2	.	CAIREHTFNYGYTF	TGTGCCATCCGTGAGCATACCTTTAACTATGGCTACACCTTC